This record covers a single T cell receptor beta chain. Researchers ran immunoSEQ v3.0 at survey level. Data came from immunoSEQ multiplex PCR; TCRdb stores just in-frame clones and leaves some out. The data contain approximately 26,000 clones, roughly four fifths of them singletons. The source of the sample is a study of long-term antiretroviral therapy in people with HIV. Study as a whole: A decade or so separates the oldest specimens from the later 2015 immediate-ART recommendation.

V lost 6 bases and J lost 5, with 13 bases in between. Germline CDR1 reads KGHSH; CDR2 reads LQKENI. There are 13 residues in the CDR3. The chain uses TRBV18 and TRBJ1-1; weak D call: TRBD1 (6 bases). The clonotype was recovered from a man over 45 with HIV. The input for sequencing was unsorted PBMCs, taken 2.9 years after starting antiretroviral therapy. The chain's CDR3 is CASSQWGRTEAFF. The CDR3 nucleotides read TGTGCCAGCTCTCAGTGGGGGCGTACTGAAGCTTTCTTT. Drawing the rest from reference TRBV18 and TRBJ1-1, the complete variable domain is NAGVMQNPRHLVRRRGQEARLRCSPMKGHSHVYWYRQLPEEGLKFMVYLQKENIIDESGMPKERFSAEFPKEGPSILRIQQVVRGDSAAYFCASSQWGRTEAFFGQGTRLTVV.